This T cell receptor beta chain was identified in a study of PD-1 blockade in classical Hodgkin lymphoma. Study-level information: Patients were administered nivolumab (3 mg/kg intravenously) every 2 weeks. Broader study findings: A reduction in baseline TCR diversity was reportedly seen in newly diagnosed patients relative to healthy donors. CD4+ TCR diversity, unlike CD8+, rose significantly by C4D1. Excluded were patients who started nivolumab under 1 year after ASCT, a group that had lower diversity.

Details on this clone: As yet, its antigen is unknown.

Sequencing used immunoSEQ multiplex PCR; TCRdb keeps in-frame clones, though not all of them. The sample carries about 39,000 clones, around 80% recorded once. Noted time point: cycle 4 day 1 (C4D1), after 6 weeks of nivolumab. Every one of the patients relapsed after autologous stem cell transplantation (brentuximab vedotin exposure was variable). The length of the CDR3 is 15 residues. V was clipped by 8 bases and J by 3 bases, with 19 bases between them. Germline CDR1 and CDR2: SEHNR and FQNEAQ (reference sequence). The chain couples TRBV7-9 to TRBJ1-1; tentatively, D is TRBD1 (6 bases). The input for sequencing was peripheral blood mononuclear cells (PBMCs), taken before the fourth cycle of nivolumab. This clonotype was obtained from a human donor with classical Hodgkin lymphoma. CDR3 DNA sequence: TGTGCCAGCGGGAGGCCCCAGGGGATTTACACTGAAGCTTTCTTT. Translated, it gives CASGRPQGIYTEAFF.